One and the same sample provided the 5 T cell receptor beta chains below, sequenced in a study of shared clonotypes between healthy human individuals. Sequencing used immunoSEQ multiplex PCR; TCRdb keeps in-frame clones, though not all of them. This sample has 90,000 to 120,000 clones, with around 65% found just once. Sequenced material: memory CD8+ T cells sorted from blood. Described subset: CD45RO+ cells pooled with CCR7-negative TemRA cells. These TCRs come from a woman in her twenties or thirties in good health.

V usage is TRBV13 and J usage is TRBJ1-3; D gene ambiguous. The germline gives CDR1 PRHDT, CDR2 FYEKMQ (reference sequence). The CDR3 extends over 14 amino acids. Trimming cost V 6 bases and J 3 bases, with 12 bases left between them. The CDR3 sequence: CASSLMPGGNTIYF. For the CDR3, the DNA is TGTGCCAGCAGTTTAATGCCAGGTGGAAACACCATATATTTT. The whole variable domain, filled in from reference TRBV13 and TRBJ1-3, reads AAGVIQSPRHLIKEKRETATLKCYPIPRHDTVYWYQQGPGQDPQFLISFYEKMQSDKGSIPDRFSAQQFSDYHSELNMSSLELGDSALYFCASSLMPGGNTIYFGEGSWLTVV.

This clone has at least ten counts. This specimen includes other DNA sequences encoding the same CDR3. The rearrangement uses TRBV28 and TRBJ1-5; 9 positions match TRBD1. The CDR3 is 15 residues long. Germline V gene data show CDR1 as MDHEN and CDR2 as SYDVKM. Germline trimming cut 6 bases from V and 1 base from J; bases unmatched to any gene: 4. CDR3 bases: TGTGCCAGCAGCACGACAGGGGGAAGCAATCAGCCCCAGCATTTT. It codes for CASSTTGGSNQPQHF.

This clone was counted a few times. The chain couples TRBV27 to TRBJ2-5; 7 bases align to TRBD2. The ends lost 5 bases at V and 9 bases at J; junction bases unmatched: 21. The V gene's germline CDR1 is MNHEY and CDR2 SMNVEV (reference sequence). CDR3 size: 17 residues. The CDR3 DNA sequence: TGTGCCAGCAGTGAAAATCAGGCGGACCTAACCCGGGGGGCCCAGTACTTC. Its protein is CASSENQADLTRGAQYF.

The chain is built from TRBV5-6 and TRBJ2-1; TRBD2 is a possible D gene (6 bases). This CDR3 is 16 amino acids long. V was cut by 0 bases and J by 2 bases, with 12 bases left in between. Looked up from germline, CDR1 is SGHDT and CDR2 is YYEEEE. This CDR3 is CASSLDLSGPYNEQFF. In DNA form, the CDR3 reads TGTGCCAGCAGCTTGGATCTTAGCGGTCCCTACAATGAGCAGTTCTTC.

The chain recombines TRBV6-6 with TRBJ1-2; D not resolved. In germline, CDR1 is MNHNY, CDR2 SVGAGI (reference sequence). The V end lost 2 bases, the J end lost 5 bases, and 12 bases lay between the germline ends. This CDR3 spans 14 amino acids. CDR3 sequence (DNA): TGTGCCAGCAGTTACGCGGAGGAAGGGTATGGCTACACCTTC. Its protein product is CASSYAEEGYGYTF.